This T cell receptor (beta chain) was obtained from a study of blood T cell repertoires in COVID-19. The wider study: PBMCs, B-cell-depleted T cells, or T cells provided the cDNA or gDNA that made up the material.

The CDR3 covers 14 residues. Germline V gene lookup returns CDR1 SGHRS and CDR2 YFSETQ. V dropped 0 bases and J dropped 6; count of bases not matched to a gene: 2. Participant-reported clinical history was the basis for cohort assignment. Resolution of symptoms, clearance, or two negative PCRs was present in recovered Cohort 3 donors. In the authors' methods: Reference gene primer amplification yielded estimated nucleated cell counts. Using immunoSEQ multiplex PCR, the repertoire was profiled, and TCRdb retains in-frame clones only, with some absent. V and J calls and clone size come straight from that table; D and trimming were deduced from the DNA. The profile covers 170,000 or so clones, with around 85% appearing a single time and 6% to 6.5% taken by the ten largest.

This chain joins TRBV5-1 and TRBJ2-1; TRBD1 matches at 8 bases. The TCR sequence derives from a middle-aged man who had recovered from COVID-19. Sequenced material: PBMCs or T cells enriched from blood (not recorded which). The CDR3 nucleotides are TGCGCCAGCAGCTTGGGGGGACAGGTCAATGAGCAGTTCTTC. This gives the protein CASSLGGQVNEQFF.